A selection of T cell receptor beta chains follows, all from one sample in a study of shared clonotypes between healthy human individuals. Assay used: immunoSEQ multiplex PCR; TCRdb lists only in-frame clones, some missing. The sample yields about 1 million clones, around 76% seen once. Sequenced sample: memory CD4+ T cells sorted from blood. All receptors come from a man aged 18-30 years in good health. CDR3s leave out the opening cysteine and the closing phenylalanine or tryptophan. Each record gives: CDR3 protein, J gene, V gene.

CDR3aa: ASSLAQGWIGEKLF; j_gene: TRBJ1-4; v_gene: TRBV7-8
CDR3aa: ASSSGLASQPYNEQF; j_gene: TRBJ2-1; v_gene: TRBV28
CDR3aa: ASSPDRGNIQY; j_gene: TRBJ2-4; v_gene: TRBV5-6
CDR3aa: ASSRSGGRTDTQY; j_gene: TRBJ2-3; v_gene: TRBV5-1
CDR3aa: ASSQSRGDEMNTEAF; j_gene: TRBJ1-1; v_gene: TRBV23-1
CDR3aa: SVRNTGELF; j_gene: TRBJ2-2; v_gene: TRBV29-1
CDR3aa: ASSLYTPGYEQY; j_gene: .; v_gene: TRBV7-2
CDR3aa: ASSVEGQGAFSGNTIY; j_gene: TRBJ1-3; v_gene: TRBV9
CDR3aa: ASSLDSGGAHGELF; j_gene: TRBJ2-2; v_gene: TRBV7-2
CDR3aa: ASSLALTNEQF; j_gene: TRBJ2-1; v_gene: TRBV7-2
CDR3aa: AWSRTGGTGANVLT; j_gene: TRBJ2-6; v_gene: TRBV30
CDR3aa: ASRFGRKNQETQY; j_gene: TRBJ2-5; v_gene: TRBV12-2
CDR3aa: ASSSYEGEQY; j_gene: TRBJ2-7; v_gene: TRBV7-2
CDR3aa: ASSFRGVVQETQY; j_gene: TRBJ2-5; v_gene: TRBV5-6
CDR3aa: ASSVDQGSLYNEQF; j_gene: TRBJ2-1; v_gene: TRBV9
CDR3aa: ASRVRAGANVLT; j_gene: TRBJ2-6; v_gene: TRBV2
CDR3aa: ASTQSGGPYEQY; j_gene: TRBJ2-7; v_gene: TRBV18